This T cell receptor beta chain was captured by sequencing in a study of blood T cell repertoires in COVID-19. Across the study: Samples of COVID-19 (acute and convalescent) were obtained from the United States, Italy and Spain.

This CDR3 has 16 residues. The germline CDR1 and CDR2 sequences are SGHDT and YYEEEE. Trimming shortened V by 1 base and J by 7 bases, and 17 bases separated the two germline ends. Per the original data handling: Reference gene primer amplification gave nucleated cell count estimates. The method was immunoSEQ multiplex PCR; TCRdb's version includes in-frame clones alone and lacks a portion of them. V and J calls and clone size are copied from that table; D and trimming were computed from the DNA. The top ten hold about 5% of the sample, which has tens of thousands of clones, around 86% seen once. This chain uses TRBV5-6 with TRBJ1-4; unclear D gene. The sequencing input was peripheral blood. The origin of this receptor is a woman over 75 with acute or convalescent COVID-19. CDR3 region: CASSLRGQLGGEKLFF. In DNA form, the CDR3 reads TGTGCCAGCAGCTTGAGAGGCCAGTTGGGAGGTGAAAAACTGTTTTTT.